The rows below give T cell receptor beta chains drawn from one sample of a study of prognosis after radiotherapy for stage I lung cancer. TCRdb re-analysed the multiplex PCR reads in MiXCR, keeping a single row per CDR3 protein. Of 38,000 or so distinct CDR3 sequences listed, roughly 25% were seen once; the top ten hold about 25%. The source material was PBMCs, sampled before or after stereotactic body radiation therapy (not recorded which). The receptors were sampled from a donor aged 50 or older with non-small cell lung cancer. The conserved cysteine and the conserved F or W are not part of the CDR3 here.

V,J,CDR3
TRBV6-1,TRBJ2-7,ASSYDTRSSYEQY
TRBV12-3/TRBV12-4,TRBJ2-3,ASSPPGTVITDTQY
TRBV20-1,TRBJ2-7,SAAGGQIYEQY
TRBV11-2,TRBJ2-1,ASSQRTGQSHYNEQF
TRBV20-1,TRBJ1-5,SATNRGQYSNQPQH
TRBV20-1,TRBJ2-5,SARVPRARQETQY
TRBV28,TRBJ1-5,ASRSYALYSNQPQH
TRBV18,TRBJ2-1,ASSEPRTSYNEQF
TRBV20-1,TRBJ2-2,SAGDAMASGWNTGELF
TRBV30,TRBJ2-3,AWSIAEGRADTQY
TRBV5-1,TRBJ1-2,ASSSPGGYGYT
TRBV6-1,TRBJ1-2,ASSKGLRGYGYT
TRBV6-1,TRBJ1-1,ASSERGLHEAF
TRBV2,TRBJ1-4,ASSEASGAFNEKLF
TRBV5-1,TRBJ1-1,ASSLSAGVTEAF
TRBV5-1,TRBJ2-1,ASSQGLAGSNEQF
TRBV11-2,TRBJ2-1,ASSRASFLNEQF
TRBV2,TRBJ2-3,ATHTLAGGPQY
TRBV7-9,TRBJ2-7,ASSLGSYEQY
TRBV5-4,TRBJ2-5,ASSLKQGVQETQY
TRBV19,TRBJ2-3,ASSPRDRSTDTQY
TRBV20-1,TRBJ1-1,SVIAGLLNTEAF
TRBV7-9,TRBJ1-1,ASSLGPTEAF
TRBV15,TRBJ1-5,ATSKMNQPQH
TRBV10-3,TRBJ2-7,AINEGSYEQY
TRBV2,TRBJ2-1,ASSDGLRNEQF
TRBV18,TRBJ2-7,ASSPRDSPYEQY
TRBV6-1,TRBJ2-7,ASSESGAYEQY